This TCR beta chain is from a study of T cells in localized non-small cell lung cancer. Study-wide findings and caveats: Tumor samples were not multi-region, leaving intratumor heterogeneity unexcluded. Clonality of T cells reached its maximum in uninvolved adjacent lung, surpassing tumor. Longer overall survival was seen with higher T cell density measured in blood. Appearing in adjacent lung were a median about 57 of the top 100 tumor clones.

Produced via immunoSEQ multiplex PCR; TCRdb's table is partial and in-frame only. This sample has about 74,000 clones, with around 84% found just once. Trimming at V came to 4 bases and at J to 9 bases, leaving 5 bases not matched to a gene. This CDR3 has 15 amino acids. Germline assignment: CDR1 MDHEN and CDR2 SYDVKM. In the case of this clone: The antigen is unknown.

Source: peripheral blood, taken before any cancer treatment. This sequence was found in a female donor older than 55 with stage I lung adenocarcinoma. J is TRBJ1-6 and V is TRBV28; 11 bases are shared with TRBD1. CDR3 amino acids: CASSSPGQGVSPLHF. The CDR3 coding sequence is TGTGCCAGCAGTTCTCCGGGACAGGGGGTTTCACCCCTCCACTTT.